Each of the 10 T cell receptor beta chains below was sequenced from the same sample in a study of follicular helper T cells after annual influenza vaccination. This sample's time point: 2015-2016 season, pre-vaccination. Sequencing used immunoSEQ multiplex PCR; TCRdb keeps in-frame clones, though not all of them. The sample has fewer than 1,500 clones; approximately 85% are singletons. The starting material was CXCR5+ CD38+ circulating T follicular helper cells from blood, obtained on the day of influenza vaccination. Subset denoted: circulating Tfh, non-naive CD4+CXCR5+PD-1+ (ICOS+CD38+ or ICOS-CD38-). The receptors shown here come from an adult who received the influenza vaccine.

The chain recombines TRBV5-8 with TRBJ1-2, with D uncertain. Trimming shortened V by 6 bases and J by 4 bases, and 22 bases separated the two germline ends. There are 16 residues in the CDR3. Germline V lookup: CDR1 SGHTS, CDR2 YDEGEE. CDR3 residues: CASKPYHPRKIYGYTF. CDR3 nucleotide sequence: TGTGCCAGCAAGCCTTATCATCCACGAAAGATCTATGGCTACACCTTC.

The V gene is TRBV10-3, the J gene TRBJ1-6; D ambiguous. The CDR3 length is 13 residues. CDR1 ENHRY and CDR2 SYGVKD come from the germline V gene. The V end was cut by 7 bases, the J end by 0 bases, with 4 bases between. The CDR3 loop reads CAITGSYNSPLHF. The CDR3 DNA is TGTGCCATCACGGGCTCCTATAATTCACCCCTCCACTTT.

The J gene is TRBJ2-7, the V gene TRBV5-1, with D perhaps matching TRBD1 or TRBD2 (5 bases each). Germline V lookup: CDR1 SGHRS, CDR2 YFSETQ. V shed 1 base and J shed 4 bases, with 12 bases lying between them. The CDR3 has 14 residues. CDR3 amino acids: CASSLSRDGYEQYF. Here the CDR3 DNA reads TGCGCCAGCAGCTTGTCCCGGGACGGGTACGAGCAGTACTTC.

This sequence joins TRBV7-2 and TRBJ2-3, with TRBD1 identical over 9 bases. This CDR3 comprises 16 residues. After removal of 4 bases from V and 1 base from J, the junction contained 6 bases not matched to a gene. Germline V CDR1 and CDR2: SGHTA, FQGNSA. The CDR3 sequence: CASSYGTGLRTDTQYF. CDR3 DNA: TGTGCCAGCAGCTACGGGACAGGGCTACGCACAGATACGCAGTATTTT.

This clone appeared once. The J gene is TRBJ1-2, the V gene TRBV23-1; TRBD1 agrees at 7 bases. TRBV23-1 is flagged as an ORF with uncertain function. The CDR3 length is 14 residues. The V and J ends lost 0 bases and 6 bases, in that order; junction bases with no gene match: 4. CDR3: CASSQSDRVDGYTF. In DNA, the CDR3 is TGCGCCAGCAGTCAATCTGACAGGGTGGATGGCTACACCTTC.

CDR3 residues: CASGRASGGDTQYF. The CDR3 DNA follows: TGTGCCAGCGGGCGGGCTAGCGGGGGTGATACGCAGTATTTT. This chain connects TRBV5-4 to TRBJ2-3; 10 positions agree with TRBD2. Germline V gene data show CDR1 as SGHNT and CDR2 as YYREEE (reference sequence). The CDR3 is made up of 14 amino acids. Trimming cost V 7 bases and J 6 bases; bases outside gene matches: 8.

V is TRBV21-1 and J is TRBJ2-4. TRBV21-1 is shown as a pseudogene. The CDR3 is 17 residues long. CDR3 protein: CASSGALATARKNIQYF. DNA for the CDR3: TGTGCCAGCAGTGGAGCCTTAGCTACAGCAAGAAAAAACATTCAGTACTTC.

CDR3 protein: CALERGAVGNIQYF. CDR3 bases: TGTGCCTTGGAAAGGGGGGCAGTAGGAAACATTCAGTACTTC. The chain has TRBV30 and TRBJ2-4; the D gene could be TRBD1 or TRBD2 (6 bases each). This CDR3 region has 14 residues. The V gene's germline CDR1 is GTSNPN and CDR2 SVGIG (reference sequence). V was shortened by 7 bases and J by 6 bases, with 19 bases between the two germline ends.

As concerns this clone: The junction does not match germline at one end; this may be a read error. This rearrangement joins TRBV7-1 to TRBJ1-2; the D is unclear. TRBV7-1 is given ORF status, its function remaining uncertain. The CDR3 has 15 amino acids. The CDR3 is CASSAAEGKTYGYTF. The DNA of the CDR3 is TGTGCCAGCAGCGCAGCCGAGGGAAAGACCTATGGCTACACCTTC.

The V and J genes are TRBV7-9 and TRBJ1-4; D uncertain. The V end was cut by 2 bases, the J end by 7 bases, with 5 bases between. There are 12 residues in the CDR3. Germline lookup yields CDR1 SEHNR and CDR2 FQNEAQ (reference sequence). The CDR3 sequence is CASSLNTEKLFF. The CDR3 nucleotides read TGTGCCAGCAGCTTAAATACTGAAAAACTGTTTTTT.